The rows below give T cell receptor beta chains drawn from one sample of a study of regulatory T cells in long-lasting Graves disease. TCRdb re-derived calls from the multiplex PCR reads in MiXCR, one entry per CDR3 protein. The table includes about 210,000 distinct CDR3 sequences, roughly 18% detected once. A further study also used this sample, focusing on T cells in Graves' hyperthyroidism and ophthalmopathy.

Sequenced here: peripheral blood mononuclear cells (PBMCs), sampled at new diagnosis, from a patient treated with antithyroid drugs. Every receptor here comes from a woman aged 30 to 39 with Graves disease. Each CDR3 is given without its conserved first and last residue. Fields, in order: J gene, D gene, V gene, CDR3 protein. The D gene is left open where the match is weak.

TRBJ1-5	.	TRBV12-3/TRBV12-4	ASRRQNQPQH
TRBJ2-7	TRBD1	TRBV2	ASSQRQGSYEQY
TRBJ1-1	.	TRBV29-1	SARRGNTEAF
TRBJ1-6	.	TRBV28	ASGIARAKNSPLH
TRBJ2-1	TRBD2	TRBV30	AWSVEVAGGDNEQF
TRBJ1-2	TRBD1	TRBV28	ASSLSGQGNGYT
TRBJ2-2	.	TRBV12-3/TRBV12-4	ASSRLTGELF
TRBJ1-5	.	TRBV12-3/TRBV12-4	ASTPGGRESQPQH
TRBJ1-5	.	TRBV6-1	ASRSGRVSNQPQH
TRBJ1-4	TRBD1	TRBV5-1	ASRLRDRFNEKLF